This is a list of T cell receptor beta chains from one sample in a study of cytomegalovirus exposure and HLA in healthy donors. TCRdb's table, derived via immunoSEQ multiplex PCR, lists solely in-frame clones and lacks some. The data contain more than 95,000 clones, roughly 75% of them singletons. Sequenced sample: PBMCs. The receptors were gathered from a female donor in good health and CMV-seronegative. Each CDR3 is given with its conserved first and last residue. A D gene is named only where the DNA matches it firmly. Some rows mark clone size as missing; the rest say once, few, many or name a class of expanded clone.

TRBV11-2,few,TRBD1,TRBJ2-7,TGTGCCAGCAGCTCTCAACAGGGGCCCTACGAGCAGTACTTC,CASSSQQGPYEQYF
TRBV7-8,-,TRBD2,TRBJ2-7,TGTGCCAGCAGCTTAGCTCGACTAGCTCACGAGCAGTACTTC,CASSLARLAHEQYF
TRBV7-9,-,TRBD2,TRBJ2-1,TGTGCCAGCAGCCCCAGGACTAGCGCGAGCTCCTACAATGAGCAGTTCTTC,CASSPRTSASSYNEQFF
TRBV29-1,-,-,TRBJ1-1,TGCAGCGTTGAACTGGGGGCCGAGAACACTGAAGCTTTCTTT,CSVELGAENTEAFF
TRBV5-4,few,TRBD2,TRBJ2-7,TGTGCCAGCAGCCCAGCCGGGACTAGGAACTACGAGCAGTACTTC,CASSPAGTRNYEQYF
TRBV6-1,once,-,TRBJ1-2,TGTGCCAGCACCCTACTTCAGGGGTACTATGGCTACACCTTC,CASTLLQGYYGYTF
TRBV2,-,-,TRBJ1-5,TGTGCCAGCGAGTTTGTTGGTAGCAATCAGCCCCAGCATTTT,CASEFVGSNQPQHF
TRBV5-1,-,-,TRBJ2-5,TGCGCCAGCAGTTTGGCGGGATCCCAAGAGACCCAGTACTTC,CASSLAGSQETQYF
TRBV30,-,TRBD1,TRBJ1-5,TGTGCCTGGAGTCGCCAGGGGGCGGCTCAGCCCCAGCATTTT,CAWSRQGAAQPQHF
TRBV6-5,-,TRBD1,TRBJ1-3,TGTGCCAGCAGTTACTCGGGGACAGGCTCTGGAAACACCATATATTTT,CASSYSGTGSGNTIYF
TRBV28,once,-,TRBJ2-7,TGTGCCAGTAAGTACGGGACAACAGCTACCTACGAGCAGTACTTC,CASKYGTTATYEQYF
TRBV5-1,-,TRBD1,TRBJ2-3,TGCGCCAGCAGCTCGCGGACAGGGGGGAGCACAGATACGCAGTATTTT,CASSSRTGGSTDTQYF
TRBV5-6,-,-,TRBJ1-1,TGTGCCAGCAGCTTCAGGGTGCTCGAAGCTTTCTTT,CASSFRVLEAFF
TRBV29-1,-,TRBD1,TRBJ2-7,TGCAGCGCCGGGGACAGGGAACTCTACGAGCAGTACTTC,CSAGDRELYEQYF
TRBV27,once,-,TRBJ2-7,TGTGCCAGCAGTTTACAACCGGGATTGAGCGAGCAGTACTTC,CASSLQPGLSEQYF
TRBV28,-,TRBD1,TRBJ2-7,TGTGCCAGCAGTTTACCGGGACAGGGGGGCTACGAGCAGTACTTC,CASSLPGQGGYEQYF
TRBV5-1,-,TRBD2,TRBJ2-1,TGCGCCAGCAGCTTGGCTGCCGGGAGGGTGGATGAGCAGTTCTTC,CASSLAAGRVDEQFF
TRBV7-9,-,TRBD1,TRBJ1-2,TGTGCCAGCAGCTTAGCGACAGGGGTCAACTATGGCTACACCTTC,CASSLATGVNYGYTF
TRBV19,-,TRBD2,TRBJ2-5,TGTGCCAGTAGTACTTTAGCGGGGGGAACCCAAGAGACCCAGTACTTC,CASSTLAGGTQETQYF
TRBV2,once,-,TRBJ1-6,TGTGCCAGCAGCGAACAAATTAATTCACCCCTCCACTTT,CASSEQINSPLHF
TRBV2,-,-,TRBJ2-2,TGTGCCGGGGCACCCTTGAACACCGGGGAGCTGTTTTTT,CAGAPLNTGELFF
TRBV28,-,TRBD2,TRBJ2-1,TGTGCCAGCACCGGTGCACTCGGACTAGCGGGAGTAAATGAGCAGTTCTTC,CASTGALGLAGVNEQFF
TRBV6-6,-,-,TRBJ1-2,TGTGCCAGCAGAACAGCCGACCGTTTAAATGGCTACACCTTC,CASRTADRLNGYTF
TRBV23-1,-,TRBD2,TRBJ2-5,TGCGCCAGCAGTCTACTCTCCGGGGGGGCTAGAGCGGAGACCCAGTACTTC,CASSLLSGGARAETQYF
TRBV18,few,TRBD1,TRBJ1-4,TGTGCCAGCTCACTTCGGACAGGGCAAGGGATGAATGAAAAACTGTTTTTT,CASSLRTGQGMNEKLFF
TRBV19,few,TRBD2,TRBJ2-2,TGTGCCAGTAGTACCCAGTGGGGACTAGCGAGTACCGGGGAGCTGTTTTTT,CASSTQWGLASTGELFF
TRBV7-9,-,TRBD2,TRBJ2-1,TGTGCCAGCAGCTTAGGGGGACCCGGGAGGAGTGAGCAGTTCTTC,CASSLGGPGRSEQFF
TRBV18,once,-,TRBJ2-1,TGTGCCAGCTCCTCTGATTCGGCTAGCCATGAGCAGTTCTTC,CASSSDSASHEQFF
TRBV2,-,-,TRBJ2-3,TGTGCCAGCAGTACCCGGGACTTCCGCACAGATACGCAGTATTTT,CASSTRDFRTDTQYF
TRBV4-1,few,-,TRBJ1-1,TGCGCCAGCAGCCAAGTTACGAATCTAGCGAACACTGAAGCTTTCTTT,CASSQVTNLANTEAFF
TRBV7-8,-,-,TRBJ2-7,TGTGCCAGCAGCTTACGGGAGCAGAGCGAGCAGTACTTC,CASSLREQSEQYF